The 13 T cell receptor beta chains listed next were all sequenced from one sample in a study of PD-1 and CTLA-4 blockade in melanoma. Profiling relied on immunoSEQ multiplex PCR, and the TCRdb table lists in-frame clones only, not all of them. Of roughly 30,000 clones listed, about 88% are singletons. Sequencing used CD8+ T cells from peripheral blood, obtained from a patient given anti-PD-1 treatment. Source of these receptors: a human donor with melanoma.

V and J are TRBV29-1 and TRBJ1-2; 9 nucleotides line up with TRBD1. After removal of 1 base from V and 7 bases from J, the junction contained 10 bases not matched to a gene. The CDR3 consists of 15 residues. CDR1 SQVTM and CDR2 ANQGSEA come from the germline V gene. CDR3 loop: CSVEAWGQGSGGYTF. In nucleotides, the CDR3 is TGCAGCGTTGAAGCTTGGGGACAGGGCTCCGGTGGCTACACCTTC.

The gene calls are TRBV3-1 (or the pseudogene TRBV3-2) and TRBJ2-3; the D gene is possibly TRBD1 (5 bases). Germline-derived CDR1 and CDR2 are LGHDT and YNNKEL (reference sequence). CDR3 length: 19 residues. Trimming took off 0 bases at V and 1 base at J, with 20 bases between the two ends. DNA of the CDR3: TGTGCCAGCAGCCAAGACCCACTACGCGTTGGGGCCTGCACAGATACGCAGTATTTT. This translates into CASSQDPLRVGACTDTQYF.

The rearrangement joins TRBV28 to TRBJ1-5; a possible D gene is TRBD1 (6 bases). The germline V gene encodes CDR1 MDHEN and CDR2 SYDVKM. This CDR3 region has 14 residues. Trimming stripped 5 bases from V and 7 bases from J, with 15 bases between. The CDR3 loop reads CASSPTGYGQPQHF. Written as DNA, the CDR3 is TGTGCCAGCAGTCCTACAGGGTACGGGCAGCCCCAGCATTTT.

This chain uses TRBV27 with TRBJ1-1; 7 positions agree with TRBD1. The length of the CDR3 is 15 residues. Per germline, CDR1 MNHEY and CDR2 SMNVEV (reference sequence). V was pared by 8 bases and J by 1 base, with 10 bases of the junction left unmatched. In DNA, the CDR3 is TGTGCCAGCTTCCCAGGGGGGGCGAGGAACACTGAAGCTTTCTTT. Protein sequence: CASFPGGARNTEAFF.

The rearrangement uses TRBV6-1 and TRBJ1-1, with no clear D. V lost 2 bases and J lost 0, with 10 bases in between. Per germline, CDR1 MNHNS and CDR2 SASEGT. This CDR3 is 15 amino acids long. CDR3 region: CASSEFHTVNTEAFF. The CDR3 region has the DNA TGTGCCAGCAGTGAATTTCACACCGTGAACACTGAAGCTTTCTTT.

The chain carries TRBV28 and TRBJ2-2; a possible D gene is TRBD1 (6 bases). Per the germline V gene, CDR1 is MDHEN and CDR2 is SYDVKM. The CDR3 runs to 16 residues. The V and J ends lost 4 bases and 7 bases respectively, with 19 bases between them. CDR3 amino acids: CASSSLRQGRNGELFF. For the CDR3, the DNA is TGTGCCAGCAGTTCCCTCCGTCAGGGGAGAAACGGGGAGCTGTTTTTT. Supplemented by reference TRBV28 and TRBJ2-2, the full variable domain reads DVKVTQSSRYLVKRTGEKVFLECVQDMDHENMFWYRQDPGLGLRLIYFSYDVKMKEKGDIPEGYSVSREKKERFSLILESASTNQTSMYLCASSSLRQGRNGELFFGEGSRLTVL.

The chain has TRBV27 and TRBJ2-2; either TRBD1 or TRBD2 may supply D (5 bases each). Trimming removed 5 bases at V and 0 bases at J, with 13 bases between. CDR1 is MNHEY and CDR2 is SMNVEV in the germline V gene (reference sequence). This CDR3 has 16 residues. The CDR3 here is CASSHQGPPNTGELFF. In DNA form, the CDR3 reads TGTGCCAGCAGTCACCAGGGACCGCCGAACACCGGGGAGCTGTTTTTT.

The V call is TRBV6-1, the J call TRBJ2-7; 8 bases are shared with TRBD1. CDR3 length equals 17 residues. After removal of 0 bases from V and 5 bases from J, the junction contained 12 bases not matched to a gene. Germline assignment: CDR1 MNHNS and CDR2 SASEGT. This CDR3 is CASSEARNPGQGHEQYF. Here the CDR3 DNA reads TGTGCCAGCAGTGAAGCCCGGAACCCTGGACAGGGCCACGAGCAGTACTTC.

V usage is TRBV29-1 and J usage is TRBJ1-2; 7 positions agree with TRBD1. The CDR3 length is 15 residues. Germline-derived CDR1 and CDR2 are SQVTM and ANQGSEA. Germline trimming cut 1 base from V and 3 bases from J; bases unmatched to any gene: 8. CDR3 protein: CSVEGTTGDDYGYTF. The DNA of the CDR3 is TGCAGCGTTGAAGGTACTACAGGGGACGACTATGGCTACACCTTC. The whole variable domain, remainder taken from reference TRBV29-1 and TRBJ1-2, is SAVISQKPSRDICQRGTSLTIQCQVDSQVTMMFWYRQQPGQSLTLIATANQGSEATYESGFVIDKFPISRPNLTFSTLTVSNMSPEDSSIYLCSVEGTTGDDYGYTFGSGTRLTVV.

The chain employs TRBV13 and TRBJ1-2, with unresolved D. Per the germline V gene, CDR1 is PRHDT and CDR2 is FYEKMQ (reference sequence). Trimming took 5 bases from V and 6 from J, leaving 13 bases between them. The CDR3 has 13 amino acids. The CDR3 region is CASSLLGPDGYTF. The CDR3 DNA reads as TGTGCCAGCAGCCTCCTGGGTCCGGATGGCTACACCTTC.

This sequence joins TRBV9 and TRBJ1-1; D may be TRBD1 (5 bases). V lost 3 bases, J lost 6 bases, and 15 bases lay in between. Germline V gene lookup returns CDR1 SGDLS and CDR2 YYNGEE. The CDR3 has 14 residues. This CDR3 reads CASSAAGTASEAFF. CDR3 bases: TGTGCCAGCAGCGCCGCAGGGACGGCGTCTGAAGCTTTCTTT.

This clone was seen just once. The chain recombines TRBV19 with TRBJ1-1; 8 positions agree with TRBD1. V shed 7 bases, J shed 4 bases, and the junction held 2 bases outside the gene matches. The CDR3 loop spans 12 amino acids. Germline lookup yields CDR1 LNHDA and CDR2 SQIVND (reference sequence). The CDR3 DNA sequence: TGTGCCAGTATAGGGACAGGCACTGAAGCTTTCTTT. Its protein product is CASIGTGTEAFF.

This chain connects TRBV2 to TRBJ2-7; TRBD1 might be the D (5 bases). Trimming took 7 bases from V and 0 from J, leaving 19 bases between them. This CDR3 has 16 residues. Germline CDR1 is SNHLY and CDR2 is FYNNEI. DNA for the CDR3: TGTGCCAGCATGACGAACCAGGGCTACCACTCCTACGAGCAGTACTTC. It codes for CASMTNQGYHSYEQYF.